This T cell receptor beta chain is drawn from a study of blood T cell repertoires in COVID-19. Per the authors' pipeline: Counts of nucleated cells, estimated from reference gene primer amplification, were obtained. This table comes from immunoSEQ multiplex PCR, and its TCRdb copy is limited to in-frame clones, with some not included. The DNA was the basis for D and trimming; V, J and clone size are from that table. The data contain just under 65,000 clones, roughly 76% of them singletons. Germline CDR1 reads SGHRS; CDR2 reads YFSETQ. The CDR3 contains 16 residues. Trimming shortened V by 6 bases and J by 1 base, and 18 bases separated the two germline ends.

Sequences were obtained from peripheral blood. The rearrangement joins TRBV5-1 to TRBJ2-3; D not certain. This sequence was found in a human donor in a cohort sampled during active COVID-19. The CDR3 region has the DNA TGCGCCAGCACACCTACGCACCAGGTCGGCACAGATACGCAGTATTTT. Protein: CASTPTHQVGTDTQYF.